This T cell receptor (beta chain) emerged from a study of chemoradiotherapy in HPV16-positive cancers. Broader study findings: For HPV16-positive patients, expanding HPV-responsive T cells associated with longer recurrence-free survival. Candidate HPV-specific clones and E7-related TCR motifs grew in tumor during treatment. Only a couple of HPV16-positive patients supplied the functional HPV-specificity definition.

Sequenced by immunoSEQ multiplex PCR; TCRdb stores in-frame clones only, minus some. The repertoire holds roughly 28,000 clones, with about four fifths as singletons. This clone was counted once. The antigen remains undetermined. Repeated repertoire sampling spanned the course of chemoradiotherapy. This CDR3 contains 15 residues. Per germline, CDR1 SGHRS and CDR2 YFSETQ. Trimming took 4 bases from V and 4 from J, leaving 14 bases between them. Sequencing was performed on blood, taken from a patient who underwent chemoradiotherapy. This TCR was sampled from a human donor with HPV-associated anogenital cancer. J is TRBJ2-2 and V is TRBV5-1, with a possible D match to TRBD2 (6 bases). The DNA for the CDR3 is TGCGCCAGCAGCACGGACGGGGGTAGCACCGGGGAGCTGTTTTTT. Amino acids: CASSTDGGSTGELFF.